Below, 27 T cell receptor beta chains from the same sample are listed, as sequenced in a study of blood T cell repertoires in COVID-19 (dated by TCRdb to about 2020). The library was built by means of the immunoSEQ multiplex PCR assay. TCRdb provides this immuneACCESS table in a form limited to in-frame rearrangements. Some clones are lacking; in checked studies, under half of them reflect an unresolved V gene, and why the rest are absent is not known. For this sample the table gives 120,000 or so clones, of which roughly 88% were detected only once. The top ten constitute about 1.2% of the sample. The sample was peripheral blood. Receptor source: a woman older than 75 with acute or convalescent COVID-19.

This clone has more than one count but fewer than ten. The chain recombines TRBV19 with TRBJ2-1, with 9 positions matching TRBD2. The V gene end was trimmed by 5 bases and the J gene end by 4 bases; junction bases not matched to a gene: 9. Germline V gives CDR1 LNHDA, CDR2 SQIVND (reference sequence). CDR3 length equals 16 residues. This CDR3 reads CASSASAGGIYNEQFF. Written as DNA, the CDR3 is TGTGCCAGTAGTGCCTCGGCGGGAGGGATTTACAATGAGCAGTTCTTC.

This sequence joins TRBV2 and TRBJ2-7; D unresolved. Germline V CDR1 and CDR2: SNHLY, FYNNEI. The CDR3 spans 11 residues. V was trimmed by 5 bases and J by 8 bases, leaving 10 bases between them. CDR3: CASSPLRKQYF. The CDR3 coding sequence is TGTGCCAGCAGTCCCCTACGCAAGCAGTACTTC.

The chain uses TRBV5-1 and TRBJ2-3; TRBD2 might be the D (6 bases). With 1 base removed from V and 4 bases from J, the gap between germline ends came to 16 bases. The CDR3 contains 16 residues. CDR1 is SGHRS, CDR2 YFSETQ, per germline. CDR3: CASSLISGFAADTQYF. The CDR3 DNA sequence: TGCGCCAGCAGCTTGATTAGCGGATTCGCGGCAGATACGCAGTATTTT. The variable domain in full, with the rest retrieved from reference TRBV5-1 and TRBJ2-3, is KAGVTQTPRYLIKTRGQQVTLSCSPISGHRSVSWYQQTPGQGLQFLFEYFSETQRNKGNFPGRFSGRQFSNSRSEMNVSTLELGDSALYLCASSLISGFAADTQYFGPGTRLTVL.

The rearrangement joins TRBV28 to TRBJ2-7; D possibly corresponds to TRBD2 (6 bases). Trimming left V 3 bases short and J 4 bases short, with 13 bases between. The CDR3 contains 14 residues. The germline CDR1 and CDR2 sequences are MDHEN and SYDVKM. The CDR3 coding sequence is TGTGCCAGCAGTTTGTCGGGCGGGAATTACGAGCAGTACTTC. This sequence encodes CASSLSGGNYEQYF.

The J gene is TRBJ2-1, the V gene TRBV9, with a possible D match to TRBD2 (6 bases). The CDR3 is made up of 14 amino acids. Germline values: CDR1 SGDLS, CDR2 YYNGEE. Trimming removed 0 bases at V and 6 bases at J, with 10 bases between. The CDR3 DNA follows: TGTGCCAGCAGCGTAGGCGGGGCTGCCAATGAGCAGTTCTTC. This codes for CASSVGGAANEQFF.

CDR3 loop: CASSQERGRNEKLFF. The DNA of the CDR3 is TGCGCCAGCAGCCAAGAGCGGGGAAGAAATGAAAAACTGTTTTTT. This chain connects TRBV4-3 to TRBJ1-4; D not certain. V was cut by 0 bases and J by 5 bases, with 10 bases left in between. The germline V gene has CDR1 LGHNA and CDR2 YSLEER. The CDR3 length is 15 residues.

This clone has a single count. The chain couples TRBV12-3 or TRBV12-4 to TRBJ1-2; 8 nucleotides match TRBD1. This CDR3 is built from 13 residues. The ends lost 6 bases at V and 8 bases at J; junction bases unmatched: 8. Here the CDR3 reads CASRLTGGRGYTF. The CDR3 DNA sequence: TGTGCCAGCAGGCTAACAGGGGGTCGGGGCTACACCTTC.

The chain links TRBV6-5 to TRBJ2-7; weak D call: TRBD2 (7 bases). Germline loops: CDR1 MNHEY, CDR2 SVGAGI. V was shortened by 8 bases and J by 1 base, with 15 bases between the two germline ends. This CDR3 is 14 amino acids long. This CDR3 is CASREGGLSYEQYF. The CDR3 DNA reads TGTGCCAGCCGAGAGGGGGGGCTGTCCTACGAGCAGTACTTC.

The chain employs TRBV10-3 and TRBJ1-3; 10 nucleotides line up with TRBD1. With V trimmed by 6 bases and J by 0 bases, 11 bases remained unmatched. Germline V gives CDR1 ENHRY, CDR2 SYGVKD. The CDR3 is 18 residues long. The CDR3 nucleotides read TGTGCCATCAGAGCCTCCGGGACAGGGGCCCTCTCTGGAAACACCATATATTTT. Residues: CAIRASGTGALSGNTIYF.

The J gene is TRBJ1-1, the V gene TRBV11-3; weak D call: TRBD1 (5 bases). The germline gives CDR1 SGHNT, CDR2 YENEEA. The CDR3 has 13 amino acids. The V gene lost 4 bases and the J gene lost 1 base, with 7 bases spanning the gap. CDR3 amino acids: CASSSTANTEAFF. The CDR3 DNA sequence: TGTGCCAGCAGCTCGACAGCGAACACTGAAGCTTTCTTT. Combining the CDR3 with reference TRBV11-3 and TRBJ1-1 gives the whole variable domain EAGVVQSPRYKIIEKKQPVAFWCNPISGHNTLYWYLQNLGQGPELLIRYENEEAVDDSQLPKDRFSAERLKGVDSTLKIQPAELGDSAVYLCASSSTANTEAFFGQGTRLTVV.

The V and J genes are TRBV5-1 and TRBJ2-5, with 8 nucleotides matching TRBD1. The CDR3 runs 17 residues. Losses at the gene ends were 0 bases for V and 2 bases for J; bases not matched to a gene: 9. Germline CDR1 is SGHRS and CDR2 is YFSETQ. The CDR3 spells CASSLGAGTGLQETQYF. The CDR3 DNA follows: TGCGCCAGCAGCTTGGGAGCCGGGACAGGACTTCAAGAGACCCAGTACTTC.

J is TRBJ1-2 and V is TRBV5-4, with 11 bases fitting TRBD1. The V gene end was trimmed by 3 bases and the J gene end by 4 bases; junction bases not matched to a gene: 2. Germline V gene sequence: CDR1 SGHNT, CDR2 YYREEE (reference sequence). CDR3 length: 14 amino acids. The CDR3 is CASSWDRGSYGYTF. CDR3 coding DNA: TGTGCCAGCAGCTGGGACAGGGGGTCCTATGGCTACACCTTC.

This clone was found once. The rearrangement links TRBV5-1 to TRBJ2-3; 8 bases agree with TRBD1. Losses at the gene ends were 4 bases for V and 2 bases for J; bases not matched to a gene: 12. This CDR3 has 17 amino acids. Germline V gene lookup returns CDR1 SGHRS and CDR2 YFSETQ. CDR3 in amino acids: CASSLQGVRGHTDTQYF. The CDR3 bases are TGCGCCAGCAGCCTCCAGGGAGTCAGGGGGCACACAGATACGCAGTATTTT.

The CDR3 coding sequence is TGCAGTGCTAGTCCGGGACAGGGGAATTCACCCCTCCACTTT. Translation gives CSASPGQGNSPLHF. This chain links TRBV20-1 with TRBJ1-6; 10 nucleotides agree with TRBD1. Trimming at V came to 3 bases and at J to 7 bases, leaving 3 bases not matched to a gene. The germline V gene has CDR1 DFQATT and CDR2 SNEGSKA (reference sequence). The CDR3 consists of 14 residues.

The chain carries TRBV5-1 and TRBJ2-5; 8 bases line up with TRBD2. Germline lookup yields CDR1 SGHRS and CDR2 YFSETQ. V shed 4 bases, J shed 2 bases, and the junction held 16 bases outside the gene matches. The CDR3 sequence is 18 residues long. CDR3 nucleotide sequence: TGCGCCAGCAGCGTGGGGACTAGGGGTAATGTGGGTCAAGAGACCCAGTACTTC. This codes for CASSVGTRGNVGQETQYF.

The V and J genes are TRBV27 and TRBJ2-7, with 10 nucleotides matching TRBD1. Germline lookup yields CDR1 MNHEY and CDR2 SMNVEV (reference sequence). V lost 8 bases to trimming and J lost 2 bases; unmatched junction nucleotides: 12. The CDR3 runs 16 residues. CDR3 DNA sequence: TGTGCCAGCCTCGCAATTGGGGACAGGGGTGCCTACGAGCAGTACTTC. It specifies CASLAIGDRGAYEQYF.

V is TRBV27 and J is TRBJ1-5; D possibly corresponds to TRBD1 (6 bases). Germline CDR1 is MNHEY and CDR2 is SMNVEV (reference sequence). V was cut by 5 bases and J by 0 bases, with 11 bases left in between. The CDR3 has 15 residues. CDR3 in amino acids: CASSRNRDSNQPQHF. The CDR3, as DNA: TGTGCCAGCAGTAGAAACAGGGATAGCAATCAGCCCCAGCATTTT.

Comment on this clone: One end of the junction does not line up with germline, which may come from a read error. The rearrangement joins TRBV14 to TRBJ1-3; 7 bases line up with TRBD1. The CDR3 loop spans 14 amino acids. Germline V CDR1 and CDR2: SGHDN, FVKESK. In DNA, the CDR3 is TGTGCCAGCAACCAAGACAGGGCTGGAAACACCATATATTTT. Protein sequence: CASNQDRAGNTIYF. The full variable domain, completed using reference TRBV14 and TRBJ1-3, is EAGVTQFPSHSVIEKGQTVTLRCDPISGHDNLYWYRRVMGKEIKFLLHFVKESKQDESGMPNNRFLAERTGGTYSTLKVQPAELEDSGVYFCASNQDRAGNTIYFGEGSWLTVV.

The V and J genes are TRBV7-2 and TRBJ1-1; D gene unclear. Between the trimmed V and J ends, which lost 1 base and 2 bases, there was a span of 14 bases. The length of the CDR3 is 16 residues. Germline loops: CDR1 SGHTA, CDR2 FQGNSA. CDR3 nucleotides: TGTGCCAGCAGCTTAGTAGGAGGAAATTTAAACACTGAAGCTTTCTTT. Its protein is CASSLVGGNLNTEAFF.

This clone was seen once. The gene calls are TRBV4-2 and TRBJ1-3; weak D call: TRBD1 (6 bases). V was pared by 3 bases and J by 0 bases, with 12 bases between. The CDR3 totals 16 residues. Germline assignment: CDR1 LGHNA and CDR2 YNFKEQ. The CDR3 region has the DNA TGTGCCAGCAGCCAGGAAACAGGGAGCTCTGGAAACACCATATATTTT. Protein product: CASSQETGSSGNTIYF.

V usage is TRBV5-4 and J usage is TRBJ1-3; D may be TRBD1 (6 bases). The CDR3 contains 16 residues. With 6 bases removed from V and 0 bases from J, the gap between germline ends came to 16 bases. Germline-derived CDR1 and CDR2 are SGHNT and YYREEE (reference sequence). The chain's CDR3 is CASTPSGDISGNTIYF. The CDR3 DNA reads as TGTGCCAGCACCCCGTCAGGGGACATCTCTGGAAACACCATATATTTT.

The V and J genes are TRBV19 and TRBJ2-5; possibly TRBD1 for D (5 bases). The ends were cut back, 2 bases at V and 2 bases at J, with 9 bases in the middle. Germline CDR1 and CDR2: LNHDA and SQIVND (reference sequence). The CDR3 is made up of 14 amino acids. The CDR3 loop reads CASSITAGQETQYF. As DNA, the CDR3 is TGTGCCAGTAGTATAACCGCAGGGCAAGAGACCCAGTACTTC.

The chain employs TRBV6-5 and TRBJ1-5; TRBD1 aligns across 8 bases. Germline V CDR1 and CDR2: MNHEY, SVGAGI. The CDR3 runs 13 residues. V shed 6 bases, J shed 10 bases, and the junction held 8 bases outside the gene matches. In DNA form, the CDR3 reads TGTGCCAGCAGGGCAGACAGGGGAGGCCCCCAGCATTTT. It translates to CASRADRGGPQHF.

In nucleotides, the CDR3 is TGTGCCAGCTCACCAGAAAGACAGACGGGCTATGGCTACACCTTC. Translated: CASSPERQTGYGYTF. The V call is TRBV18, the J call TRBJ1-2, with D tentatively TRBD1 (5 bases). V was clipped by 2 bases and J by 4 bases, with 14 bases between them. The CDR3 is 15 residues long. Looked up from germline, CDR1 is KGHSH and CDR2 is LQKENI.

This clone has just a few counts. The chain couples TRBV6-2 or TRBV6-3 to TRBJ1-6, with TRBD1 identical over 9 bases. V lost 0 bases, J lost 8 bases, and 8 bases stayed unmatched. The germline gives CDR1 MNHEY, CDR2 SVGEGT. The CDR3 is 17 residues long. Here the CDR3 reads CASSYSPTGGGYSPLHF. The CDR3 DNA is TGTGCCAGCAGTTACTCCCCAACAGGGGGCGGCTATTCACCCCTCCACTTT.

V is TRBV18 and J is TRBJ1-1; 10 bases are shared with TRBD1. Trimming cost V 3 bases and J 1 base; bases outside gene matches: 2. This CDR3 has 15 amino acids. From germline, CDR1 is KGHSH and CDR2 LQKENI. The CDR3 sequence is CASSPRQGANTEAFF. In DNA, the CDR3 is TGTGCCAGCTCACCCAGACAGGGGGCGAACACTGAAGCTTTCTTT. The variable domain in full, with the rest retrieved from reference TRBV18 and TRBJ1-1, is NAGVMQNPRHLVRRRGQEARLRCSPMKGHSHVYWYRQLPEEGLKFMVYLQKENIIDESGMPKERFSAEFPKEGPSILRIQQVVRGDSAAYFCASSPRQGANTEAFFGQGTRLTVV.

V is TRBV5-1 and J is TRBJ2-5; 7 positions agree with TRBD1. Trimming removed 2 bases from V and 4 bases from J; junction bases left unmatched: 2. Germline V gene data show CDR1 as SGHRS and CDR2 as YFSETQ. The CDR3 spans 13 residues. DNA of the CDR3: TGCGCCAGCAGCTTCTCAGGGGGAGAGACCCAGTACTTC. Its translation: CASSFSGGETQYF.